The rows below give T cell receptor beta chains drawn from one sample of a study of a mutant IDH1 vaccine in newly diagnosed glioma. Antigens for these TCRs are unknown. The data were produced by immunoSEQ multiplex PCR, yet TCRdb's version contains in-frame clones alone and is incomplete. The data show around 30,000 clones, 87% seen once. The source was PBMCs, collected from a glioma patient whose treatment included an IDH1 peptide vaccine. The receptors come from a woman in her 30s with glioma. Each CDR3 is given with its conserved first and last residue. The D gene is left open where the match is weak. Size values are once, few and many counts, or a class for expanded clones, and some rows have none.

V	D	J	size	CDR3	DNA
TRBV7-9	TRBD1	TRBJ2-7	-	CASSSPGQGLYEQYF	TGTGCCAGCAGCTCACCGGGACAGGGGCTCTACGAGCAGTACTTC
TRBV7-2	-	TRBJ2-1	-	CASSLAVKGANEQFF	TGTGCCAGCAGCTTAGCGGTGAAGGGAGCCAATGAGCAGTTCTTC
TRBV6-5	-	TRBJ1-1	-	CASSSSRSQAFF	TGTGCCAGCAGTTCCTCAAGGTCCCAAGCTTTCTTT
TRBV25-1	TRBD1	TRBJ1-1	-	CASIRQGMNTEAFF	TGTGCCAGCATCCGACAGGGGATGAACACTGAAGCTTTCTTT
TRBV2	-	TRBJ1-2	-	CASSEGRITYGYTF	TGTGCCAGCAGTGAGGGTAGGATTACCTATGGCTACACCTTC
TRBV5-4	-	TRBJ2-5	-	CASSSQETQYF	TGTGCCAGCAGCAGTCAAGAGACCCAGTACTTC
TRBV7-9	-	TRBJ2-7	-	CASSPGTGRSYEQYF	TGTGCCAGCAGCCCAGGGACGGGGAGGTCCTACGAGCAGTACTTC
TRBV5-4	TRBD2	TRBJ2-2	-	CASSLQERGLGELFF	TGTGCCAGCAGCCTCCAGGAGCGGGGCCTCGGGGAGCTGTTTTTT
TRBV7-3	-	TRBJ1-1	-	CASSLESAQVRYKEAFF	TGTGCCAGCAGCTTAGAATCGGCACAGGTTCGTTACAAGGAAGCTTTCTTT
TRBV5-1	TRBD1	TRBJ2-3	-	CASSWTGRTDTQYF	TGCGCCAGCAGCTGGACAGGGCGCACAGATACGCAGTATTTT
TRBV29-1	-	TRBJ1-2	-	CSVGAATDTYGYTF	TGCAGCGTTGGAGCAGCAACTGATACCTATGGCTACACCTTC
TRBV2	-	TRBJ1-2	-	CASSELVSHYGYTF	TGTGCCAGCAGTGAATTGGTCAGCCACTATGGCTACACCTTC
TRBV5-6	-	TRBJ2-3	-	CASSPGPALDTQYF	TGTGCCAGCAGTCCCGGGCCTGCCCTGGATACGCAGTATTTT
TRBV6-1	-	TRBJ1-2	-	CASSETGLYGYTF	TGTGCCAGCAGTGAAACAGGGCTATATGGCTACACCTTC
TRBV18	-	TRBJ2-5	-	CASSPPPRETQYF	TGTGCCAGCTCACCACCGCCGCGGGAGACCCAGTACTTC
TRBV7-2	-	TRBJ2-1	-	CASSGEGNEQFF	TGTGCCAGCAGCGGGGAAGGTAATGAGCAGTTCTTC
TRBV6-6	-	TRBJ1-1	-	CASSYASGGNTEAFF	TGTGCCAGCAGTTACGCGTCCGGCGGGAACACTGAAGCTTTCTTT
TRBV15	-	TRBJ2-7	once	CATSRDWDTYEQYF	TGTGCCACCAGCAGAGATTGGGACACCTACGAGCAGTACTTC
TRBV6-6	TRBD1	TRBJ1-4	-	CASSLRDREKLFF	TGTGCCAGCAGTCTCCGGGACAGAGAAAAACTGTTTTTT
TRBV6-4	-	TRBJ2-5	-	CASSRGETQYF	TGTGCCAGCAGTCGAGGGGAGACCCAGTACTTC
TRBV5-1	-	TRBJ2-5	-	CASSPDETQYF	TGCGCCAGCAGTCCCGACGAGACCCAGTACTTC
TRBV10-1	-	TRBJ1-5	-	CASSEGSGNQPQHF	TGCGCCAGCAGTGAGGGGTCCGGCAATCAGCCCCAGCATTTT
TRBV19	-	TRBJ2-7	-	CASSTGPPGPEQYF	TGTGCCAGTAGTACCGGGCCCCCGGGACCTGAGCAGTACTTC
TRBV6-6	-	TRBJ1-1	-	CASREPENTEAFF	TGTGCCAGCAGAGAACCGGAGAACACTGAAGCTTTCTTT
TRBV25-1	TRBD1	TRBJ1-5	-	CASSLTGDQPQHF	TGTGCCAGCAGTTTGACAGGGGATCAGCCCCAGCATTTT
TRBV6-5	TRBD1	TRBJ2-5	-	CASRGGQGQTQYF	TGTGCCAGCAGGGGAGGACAGGGTCAGACCCAGTACTTC
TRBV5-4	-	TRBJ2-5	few	CASSLALGGAATQYF	TGTGCCAGCAGCTTGGCCCTGGGGGGGGCTGCGACCCAGTACTTC
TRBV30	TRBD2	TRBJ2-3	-	CAWSTGGTGTDTQYF	TGTGCCTGGAGTACGGGGGGGACGGGGACAGATACGCAGTATTTT
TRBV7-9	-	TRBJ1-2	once	CASSGTGFYGYTF	TGTGCCAGCAGCGGCACGGGTTTCTATGGCTACACCTTC
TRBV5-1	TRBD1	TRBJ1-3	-	CASSRDRGGNTIYF	TGCGCCAGCAGCCGGGACAGAGGTGGAAACACCATATATTTT
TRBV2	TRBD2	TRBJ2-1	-	CATLLGGAGNEQFF	TGTGCAACCTTGCTCGGGGGGGCCGGCAATGAGCAGTTCTTC
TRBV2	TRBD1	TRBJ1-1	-	CATGQGLNTEAFF	TGTGCCACCGGACAGGGGCTGAACACTGAAGCTTTCTTT
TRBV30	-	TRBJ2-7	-	CAWTRDLYEQYF	TGTGCCTGGACCCGGGACCTCTACGAGCAGTACTTC
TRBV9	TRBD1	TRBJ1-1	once	CASSEGQGYTEAFF	TGTGCCAGCAGCGAAGGACAGGGCTACACTGAAGCTTTCTTT
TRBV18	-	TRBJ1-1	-	CASSPRRGDTEAFF	TGTGCCAGCTCACCACGCAGGGGAGACACTGAAGCTTTCTTT
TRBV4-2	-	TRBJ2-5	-	CASSQDPSGEAETQYF	TGTGCCAGCAGCCAGGACCCGTCGGGGGAGGCGGAGACCCAGTACTTC
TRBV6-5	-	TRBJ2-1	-	CASSYSGAEQFF	TGTGCCAGCAGTTACTCGGGGGCTGAGCAGTTCTTC
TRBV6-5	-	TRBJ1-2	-	CASSRGLSLTSGYTF	TGTGCCAGCAGCCGTGGACTTTCCCTTACCTCCGGCTACACCTTC